This TCR beta chain was captured by sequencing in a study of blood T cell repertoires in COVID-19. Study-wide context: Samples came from the United States, Italy and Spain, spanning acute and convalescent COVID-19. PBMCs, B-cell-depleted T cells, or T cells were the source of the cDNA or gDNA that made up the material.

Original processing notes: Reference gene primer amplification gave estimated nucleated cell counts. Clones were read by immunoSEQ multiplex PCR, and TCRdb kept only the in-frame ones, dropping some. V, J and clone size are those of that table, while D and trimming were read from the DNA. Of 140,000 or so clones detected, 65% to 90% appear once; the ten largest clones hold 10% to 13%. The table lists this clone with a few counts. The sequence came from a man aged 55 to 70 with active or convalescent COVID-19. The material sequenced was peripheral blood.

CDR3 in DNA: TGTGCCAGCTCACCAGTCGGGATGGGTCGCTCCTACAATGAGCAGTTCTTC. It yields the protein CASSPVGMGRSYNEQFF. The rearrangement uses TRBV18 and TRBJ2-1; TRBD2 is a possible D gene (5 bases). V was pared by 2 bases and J by 0 bases, with 14 bases between. Germline loops: CDR1 KGHSH, CDR2 LQKENI. This CDR3 comprises 17 residues.